A single T cell receptor beta chain is shown here with its context. This specimen comes from a study of T-cell reconstitution after alpha-beta-depleted transplantation in children. The CDR3 loop spans 15 amino acids. Trimming took 6 bases from V and 7 from J; bases not matched to a gene: 9. During its preparation, the TCRbeta library received unique molecular identifiers. MiXCR was run by TCRdb on the PCR reads, yielding one entry per CDR3 protein. The sample holds nearly 400,000 distinct CDR3 sequences, about a fifth seen once. The chain links TRBV12-3 or TRBV12-4 to TRBJ2-1, with 10 bases lining up with TRBD2. Sequenced material: PBMCs from the stem cell graft donor, taken from the stem cell graft. The sequence came from a human donor who donated a stem cell graft to a child with acute myeloid leukemia. Here the CDR3 DNA reads TGTGCCAGCAGCCGAGCGGGAGGGCCTACAAATGAGCAGTTCTTC. Its translation: CASSRAGGPTNEQFF.